These 17 T cell receptor beta chains originate from one sample sequenced in a study of CD8+CD57+ T cells in acquired aplastic anemia. TCR beta VDJ and CDR3 were profiled, and genomic DNA was the template. TCRdb itself ran the reads through MiXCR, one entry per CDR3 protein. The table lists more than 100,000 distinct CDR3 sequences, around 48% of them singletons. The material sequenced was sorted CD4+, CD8+, or CD8+CD57+ T cells (not recorded which) from PBMCs. The receptors were sampled from a human donor in good health, serving as a control.

This clonotype has a count of ten or more. V gene TRBV11-1 combines with J gene TRBJ2-5; 8 bases align to TRBD1. Germline assignment: CDR1 SGHAT and CDR2 FQDESV (reference sequence). V shed 5 bases, J shed 3 bases, and the junction held 8 bases outside the gene matches. This CDR3 has 15 amino acids. In DNA form, the CDR3 reads TGTGCCAGCAGCGCCCGGACAGGGACGAAAGAGACCCAGTACTTC. Protein sequence: CASSARTGTKETQYF.

This clonotype was recorded at least ten times. The rearrangement joins TRBV6-6 to TRBJ2-1; D not certain. The germline V and J ends were trimmed by 2 bases and 10 bases, with 9 bases remaining between them. The CDR3 consists of 12 residues. Germline lookup yields CDR1 MNHNY and CDR2 SVGAGI (reference sequence). The CDR3 DNA sequence: TGTGCCAGCAGTTACGTGGACGCGGAGCAGTTCTTC. Its translation: CASSYVDAEQFF.

At least ten counts were recorded for this clonotype. In DNA form, the CDR3 reads TGTGCCAGCAGTTTCAATAATAACTATGGCTACACCTTC. This translates into CASSFNNNYGYTF. This sequence joins TRBV12-3 or TRBV12-4 and TRBJ1-2, with D hard to call. The CDR3 loop spans 13 amino acids. Trimming stripped 3 bases from V and 1 base from J, with 6 bases between.

This clonotype has just a few counts. A read error may be the cause here, since a much bigger clone is one base away. V is TRBV20-1 and J is TRBJ1-5, with D maybe TRBD1 (6 bases). The CDR3 has 14 amino acids. In germline, CDR1 is DFQATT, CDR2 SNEGSKA (reference sequence). Here the CDR3 reads CRAMTGYSNQPQHF. For the CDR3, the DNA is TGCCGTGCAATGACAGGTTACAGTAACCAGCCCCAGCATTTT.

The chain carries TRBV20-1 and TRBJ1-1; D gene unclear. The germline V gene has CDR1 DFQATT and CDR2 SNEGSKA (reference sequence). There are 14 residues in the CDR3. The ends were cut back, 4 bases at V and 1 base at J, with 13 bases in the middle. The CDR3 DNA reads TGCAGTGCTATATCGGCCATGAGGAACACTGAAGCTTTCTTT. Translating gives CSAISAMRNTEAFF.

The J gene is TRBJ2-7, the V gene TRBV7-9, with D hard to call. V shed 1 base and J shed 6 bases, with 7 bases lying between them. The CDR3 loop spans 12 amino acids. From germline, CDR1 is SEHNR and CDR2 FQNEAQ (reference sequence). Written as DNA, the CDR3 is TGTGCCAGCAGCTTAGAATACCGCGAGCAGTACTTC. This sequence encodes CASSLEYREQYF.

Concerning this clonotype itself: This sequence may be a read error, since a much larger clone differs from it by one base. CDR3 in amino acids: CATSPFSGAALLEQYF. The CDR3 DNA sequence: TGTGCCACCTCACCTTTCTCGGGGGCGGCTCTCCTGGAGCAGTACTTC. This chain joins TRBV18 and TRBJ2-7; D is perhaps TRBD1 or TRBD2 (6 bases each). The CDR3 spans 16 residues. Germline V gene sequence: CDR1 KGHSH, CDR2 LQKENI.

This chain joins TRBV2 and TRBJ2-7; D unclear. Germline CDR1 reads SNHLY; CDR2 reads FYNNEI. The ends were cut back, 6 bases at V and 5 bases at J, with 11 bases in the middle. The CDR3 is 12 residues long. The CDR3 DNA reads as TGTGCCAGCAGGGTTTCGATCAACGAGCAGTACTTC. The encoded protein is CASRVSINEQYF. Combining the CDR3 with reference TRBV2 and TRBJ2-7 gives the whole variable domain EPEVTQTPSHQVTQMGQEVILRCVPISNHLYFYWYRQILGQKVEFLVSFYNNEISEKSEIFDDQFSVERPDGSNFTLKIRSTKLEDSAMYFCASRVSINEQYFGPGTRLTVT.

The CDR3 loop is CSASWSRAAEAFF. The CDR3 bases are TGCAGTGCTAGTTGGAGCAGGGCGGCTGAAGCTTTCTTT. V gene TRBV20-1 combines with J gene TRBJ1-1; D perhaps matches TRBD1 (5 bases). Germline CDR1 and CDR2: DFQATT and SNEGSKA (reference sequence). V lost 3 bases and J 6 bases, leaving 14 bases between the germline ends. The CDR3 has 13 amino acids.

This clonotype was detected once. CDR3 region: CASSFGEVNEQYF. CDR3 nucleotide sequence: TGTGCCAGCAGCTTTGGGGAGGTCAACGAGCAGTACTTC. V gene TRBV12-3 or TRBV12-4 combines with J gene TRBJ2-7; possibly TRBD2 for D (6 bases). The germline V and J ends were trimmed by 6 bases and 5 bases, with 14 bases remaining between them. The CDR3 runs 13 residues.

The CDR3 loop reads CATDQGYEQYF. CDR3 DNA: TGTGCCACAGACCAGGGCTACGAGCAGTACTTC. V is TRBV19 and J is TRBJ2-7; possibly TRBD1 for D (5 bases). The CDR3 has 11 residues. V was cut by 10 bases and J by 3 bases, with 10 bases left in between. From germline, CDR1 is LNHDA and CDR2 SQIVND (reference sequence).

Of note for this clonotype: Germline is not matched at one junction end, which may reflect a read error. This chain links TRBV4-3 with TRBJ2-7, with D hard to call. The CDR3 loop spans 10 amino acids. Germline V gene data show CDR1 as LGHNA and CDR2 as YSLEER. For the CDR3, the DNA is TGCGCCAGCAGCCAAGGGTTAGCACCTTTC. Amino acid sequence: CASSQGLAPF.

This clonotype has at least ten counts. This chain joins TRBV6-1 and TRBJ2-3; 8 nucleotides match TRBD1. The V segment lost 6 bases and the J segment 4 bases; nucleotides outside the gene matches: 9. Germline CDR1 is MNHNS and CDR2 is SASEGT. The CDR3 has 15 amino acids. The DNA of the CDR3 is TGTGCCAGCAGGCTACAGGGGGTAGTCGCAGATACGCAGTATTTT. This codes for CASRLQGVVADTQYF.

The genes are TRBV5-5 and TRBJ1-2, with D tentatively TRBD1 (5 bases). Germline assignment: CDR1 SGHKS and CDR2 YYEKEE (reference sequence). V was shortened by 3 bases and J by 5 bases, with 17 bases between the two germline ends. This CDR3 is built from 15 residues. CDR3 bases: TGTGCCAGCAGCTCTTCATACGGGACGGATTATGGCTACACCTTC. Translating it yields CASSSSYGTDYGYTF.

The gene calls are TRBV20-1 and TRBJ2-1; D ambiguous. Trimming removed 0 bases from V and 7 bases from J, with 13 bases in between. The germline V gene encodes CDR1 DFQATT and CDR2 SNEGSKA (reference sequence). The CDR3 totals 14 residues. As DNA, the CDR3 is TGCAGTGCTAGAGATAACATCGATCGGAATGAGCAGTTCTTC. This codes for CSARDNIDRNEQFF.

The V and J genes are TRBV19 and TRBJ1-1, with D possibly being TRBD1 (6 bases). This CDR3 region has 13 residues. The germline CDR1 and CDR2 sequences are LNHDA and SQIVND (reference sequence). Trimming took 10 bases from V and 3 from J, leaving 15 bases between them. The CDR3 coding sequence is TGTGCCACGAAGGGGGACTGGGACACTGAAGCTTTCTTT. It codes for CATKGDWDTEAFF.

This clonotype was recorded many times. V is TRBV5-6 and J is TRBJ2-7; possible D gene TRBD1, 6 bases. The V end lost 0 bases, the J end lost 3 bases, and 7 bases lay between the germline ends. The CDR3 runs to 13 residues. The V gene's germline CDR1 is SGHDT and CDR2 YYEEEE. In DNA form, the CDR3 reads TGTGCCAGCAGCTTGGGACAGGTCTACGAGCAGTACTTC. Its protein is CASSLGQVYEQYF.